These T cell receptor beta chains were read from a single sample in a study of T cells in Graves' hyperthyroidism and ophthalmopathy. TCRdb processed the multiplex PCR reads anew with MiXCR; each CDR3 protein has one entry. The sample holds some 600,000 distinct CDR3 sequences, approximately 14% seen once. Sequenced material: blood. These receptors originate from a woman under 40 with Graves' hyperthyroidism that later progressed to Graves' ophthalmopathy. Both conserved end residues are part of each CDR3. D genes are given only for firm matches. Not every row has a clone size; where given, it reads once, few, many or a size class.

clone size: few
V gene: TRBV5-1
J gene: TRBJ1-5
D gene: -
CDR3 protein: CASSLEPFQPQHF
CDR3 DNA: TGCGCCAGCAGCTTGGAACCTTTCCAGCCCCAGCATTTT

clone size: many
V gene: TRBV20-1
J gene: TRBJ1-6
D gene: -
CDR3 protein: CSARLKGGNSPLHF
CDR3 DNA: TGCAGTGCTAGGCTTAAGGGTGGTAATTCACCCCTCCACTTT

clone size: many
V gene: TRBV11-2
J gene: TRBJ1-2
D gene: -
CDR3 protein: CASSSWTALSYGYTF
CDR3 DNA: TGTGCCAGCAGCTCCTGGACGGCGCTATCTTATGGCTACACCTTC

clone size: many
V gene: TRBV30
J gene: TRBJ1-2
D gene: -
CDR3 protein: CAWSLGYGYTF
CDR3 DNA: TGTGCCTGGAGTTTGGGCTATGGCTACACCTTC

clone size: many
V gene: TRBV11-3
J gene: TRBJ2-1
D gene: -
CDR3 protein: CASSLVFGVAGYGNEQFF
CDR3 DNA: TGTGCCAGCAGCTTAGTTTTCGGTGTTGCTGGGTACGGGAATGAGCAGTTCTTC

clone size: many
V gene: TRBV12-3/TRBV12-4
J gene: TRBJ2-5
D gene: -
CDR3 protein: CASSPYGGPQETQYF
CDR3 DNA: TGTGCCAGCAGTCCATATGGGGGTCCTCAAGAGACCCAGTACTTC

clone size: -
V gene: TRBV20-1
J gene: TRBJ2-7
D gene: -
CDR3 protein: CSAESSASYEQYF
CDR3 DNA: TGCAGTGCTGAGTCTTCGGCCTCCTACGAGCAGTACTTC

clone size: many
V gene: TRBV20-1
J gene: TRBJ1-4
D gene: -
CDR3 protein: CSAVRTEIAEKLFF
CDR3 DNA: TGCAGTGCTGTCCGGACAGAAATCGCTGAAAAACTGTTTTTT

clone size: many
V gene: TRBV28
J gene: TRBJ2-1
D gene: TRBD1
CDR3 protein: CASSRDRGNVDEQFF
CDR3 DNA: TGTGCCAGCAGCAGGGACAGGGGGAATGTCGATGAGCAGTTCTTC

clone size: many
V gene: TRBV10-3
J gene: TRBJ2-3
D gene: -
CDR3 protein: CAISFYRGLTDTQYF
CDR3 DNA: TGTGCCATCAGTTTTTACAGGGGACTCACAGATACGCAGTATTTT

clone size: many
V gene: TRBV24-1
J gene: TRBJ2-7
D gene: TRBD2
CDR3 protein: CATSDGTSGIHEQYF
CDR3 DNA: TGTGCCACCAGTGACGGGACTAGCGGGATCCACGAGCAGTACTTC

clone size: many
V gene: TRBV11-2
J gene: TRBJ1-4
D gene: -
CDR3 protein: CASSPQENEKLFF
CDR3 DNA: TGTGCCAGCAGCCCCCAGGAGAATGAAAAACTGTTTTTT

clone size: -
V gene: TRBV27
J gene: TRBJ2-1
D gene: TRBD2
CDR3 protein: CATWTSGSNEQFF
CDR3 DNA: TGTGCCACCTGGACTAGCGGGAGTAACGAGCAGTTCTTC

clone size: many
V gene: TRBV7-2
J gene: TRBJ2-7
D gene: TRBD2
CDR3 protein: CASSLLATPYEQYF
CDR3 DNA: TGTGCCAGCAGCCTACTAGCGACCCCCTACGAGCAGTACTTC